These 20 T cell receptor beta chains were all obtained from the same sample, sequenced in a study of blood T cells in healthy people across ages. For the second PCR, which ran for about 6 to 11 cycles, a sample-barcoded 5' primer and a J-beta primer mix were used. TCRdb re-analysed the 5' RACE reads in MiXCR, keeping a single row per CDR3 protein. The table includes 1.5 million to 2 million distinct CDR3 sequences, about 35% detected once. The sequenced sample consisted of blood. All receptors come from a woman in her twenties or thirties in good health.

The chain is built from TRBV4-1 and TRBJ2-1; D possibly corresponds to TRBD2 (7 bases). V was clipped by 5 bases and J by 9 bases, with 23 bases between them. Germline CDR1 is MGHRA and CDR2 is YSYEKL. The CDR3 loop spans 16 amino acids. CDR3 region: CASSTLYGGASGEQFF. The CDR3 DNA reads as TGCGCCAGCAGCACATTATATGGGGGGGCCTCGGGTGAGCAGTTCTTC.

On this clonotype: One end of the junction fails to match germline, which may point to a read error. The gene calls are TRBV6-1 and TRBJ1-2; TRBD1 matches at 7 bases. Germline V lookup: CDR1 MNHNS, CDR2 SASEGT. The CDR3 is 17 residues long. As DNA, the CDR3 is TGTGCCAGCAGTGAAGGGGGCCGAATAACAGGGGACTATAGCTACACCTTC. Its translation is CASSEGGRITGDYSYTF.

A few counts support this clonotype. This sequence joins TRBV20-1 and TRBJ1-2; 8 nucleotides align to TRBD1. The CDR3 runs to 14 residues. J was trimmed by 6 bases and V by 1 base; bases with no gene match: 7. The germline CDR1 and CDR2 sequences are DFQATT and SNEGSKA (reference sequence). As DNA, the CDR3 is TGCAGTGCTAGAGTCAGGGGGCGATGGGATGGCTACACCTTC. It is translated as CSARVRGRWDGYTF.

The chain combines TRBV20-1 with TRBJ2-1; no reliable D call. Trimming shortened V by 0 bases and J by 5 bases, and 5 bases separated the two germline ends. Germline assignment: CDR1 DFQATT and CDR2 SNEGSKA (reference sequence). The CDR3 runs to 12 residues. Here the CDR3 reads CSARDYDNEQFF. The CDR3 DNA sequence: TGCAGTGCTAGAGATTACGACAATGAGCAGTTCTTC.

This clonotype has a handful of counts. This chain connects TRBV7-3 to TRBJ2-3; TRBD1 might be the D (6 bases). The CDR3 length is 20 residues. The germline V gene has CDR1 SGHTA and CDR2 FQGTGA. The V end lost 5 bases, the J end lost 3 bases, and 30 bases lay between the germline ends. CDR3 sequence reads: CASSPSKAGTPISRTDTQYF. CDR3 nucleotide sequence: TGTGCCAGCAGCCCATCGAAGGCCGGGACACCCATTTCTCGGACAGATACGCAGTATTTT. Based on the CDR3 plus reference TRBV7-3 and TRBJ2-3, the full variable domain is GAGVSQTPSNKVTEKGKYVELRCDPISGHTALYWYRQSLGQGPEFLIYFQGTGAADDSGLPNDRFFAVRPEGSVSTLKIQRTERGDSAVYLCASSPSKAGTPISRTDTQYFGPGTRLTVL.

There are a few counts of this clonotype. This chain links TRBV6-5 with TRBJ2-6; no clear D. CDR3 length: 15 amino acids. Germline V lookup: CDR1 MNHEY, CDR2 SVGAGI. The V end lost 5 bases, the J end lost 0 bases, and 8 bases lay between the germline ends. In DNA, the CDR3 is TGTGCCAGCAGTGAATGGGACTCTGGGGCCAACGTCCTGACTTTC. The encoded protein is CASSEWDSGANVLTF.

The chain combines TRBV9 with TRBJ2-7; D is unclear. From germline, CDR1 is SGDLS and CDR2 YYNGEE. The CDR3 has 14 amino acids. Trimming left V 0 bases short and J 6 bases short, with 13 bases between. The CDR3 sequence: CASSVDRSVAEQYF. The CDR3 nucleotides read TGTGCCAGCAGCGTAGATCGTAGTGTAGCCGAGCAGTACTTC.

The chain carries TRBV7-2 and TRBJ2-7; TRBD2 matches 8 bases. V lost 5 bases to trimming and J lost 3 bases; unmatched junction nucleotides: 12. The V gene's germline CDR1 is SGHTA and CDR2 FQGNSA. This CDR3 is 16 amino acids long. The CDR3 is CASSLLSGRRGYEQYF. The CDR3, as DNA: TGTGCCAGCAGCCTACTCAGCGGGAGAAGGGGCTACGAGCAGTACTTC.

This clonotype occurred a few times. The chain combines TRBV5-1 with TRBJ2-1; D assignment may be TRBD1 or TRBD2 (5 bases each). Per the germline V gene, CDR1 is SGHRS and CDR2 is YFSETQ. V lost 7 bases and J lost 0, with 11 bases in between. This CDR3 is built from 14 residues. CDR3 nucleotide sequence: TGCGCCAGCGGGGGACCCCCCTCCTACAATGAGCAGTTCTTC. Translation: CASGGPPSYNEQFF.

The chain carries TRBV28 and TRBJ2-7, with D uncertain. The CDR3 runs to 13 residues. In germline, CDR1 is MDHEN, CDR2 SYDVKM. V was trimmed by 7 bases and J by 1 base, leaving 11 bases between them. Here the CDR3 reads CASIPRVSYEQYF. For the CDR3, the DNA is TGTGCCAGCATCCCCCGTGTATCCTACGAGCAGTACTTC.

In nucleotides, the CDR3 is TGTGCCGCAAGGGTAGCGGGAGGGGTAGATACGCAGTATTTT. Its translation: CAARVAGGVDTQYF. The chain recombines TRBV6-5 with TRBJ2-3; 11 bases are shared with TRBD2. Germline CDR1 MNHEY, CDR2 SVGAGI. The CDR3 is 14 residues long. Trimming took 11 bases from V and 5 from J; bases not matched to a gene: 9.

The genes are TRBV29-1 and TRBJ1-5; unclear D gene. Trimming shortened V by 4 bases and J by 4 bases, and 11 bases separated the two germline ends. This CDR3 spans 13 amino acids. Germline V gene lookup returns CDR1 SQVTM and CDR2 ANQGSEA. CDR3 loop: CSVVEDLNQPQHF. CDR3 nucleotide sequence: TGCAGCGTTGTAGAGGATTTGAATCAGCCCCAGCATTTT.

This clonotype was detected only a few times. This chain links TRBV27 with TRBJ2-3, with a tentative D call TRBD2 (5 bases). Germline V gives CDR1 MNHEY, CDR2 SMNVEV (reference sequence). Trimming stripped 3 bases from V and 14 bases from J, with 18 bases between. This CDR3 region has 13 residues. CDR3 sequence: CASSLMADGVRYF. The CDR3 bases are TGTGCCAGCAGTTTGATGGCAGACGGGGTTAGGTATTTT.

In this sample, this clonotype turned up a few times. V gene TRBV20-1 combines with J gene TRBJ2-7, with D tentatively TRBD1 (5 bases). This CDR3 is 14 amino acids long. The germline V gene encodes CDR1 DFQATT and CDR2 SNEGSKA (reference sequence). V was shortened by 3 bases and J by 3 bases, with 15 bases between the two germline ends. In DNA, the CDR3 is TGCAGTGCTAGTGGGGCTGGGTCCTTCTACGAGCAGTACTTC. It is translated as CSASGAGSFYEQYF.

This clonotype showed up just a few times. The chain uses TRBV5-1 and TRBJ2-7; 10 bases fit TRBD2. The germline CDR1 and CDR2 sequences are SGHRS and YFSETQ. The CDR3 has 13 amino acids. V shed 7 bases, J shed 1 base, and the junction held 2 bases outside the gene matches. The chain's CDR3 is CASQAGGSYEQYF. The CDR3 DNA reads TGCGCCAGCCAAGCGGGGGGGTCCTACGAGCAGTACTTC.

The chain has TRBV3-1 and TRBJ2-3; D gene ambiguous. This CDR3 contains 14 residues. The germline V gene encodes CDR1 LGHDT and CDR2 YNNKEL (reference sequence). The ends were cut back, 8 bases at V and 3 bases at J, with 15 bases in the middle. The CDR3 nucleotides read TGTGCCAGCTCACCATACGGGTGGACAGATACGCAGTATTTT. It specifies CASSPYGWTDTQYF.

At least ten counts were recorded for this clonotype. The chain links TRBV6-2 or TRBV6-3 to TRBJ2-5; D call uncertain. The CDR3 spans 14 residues. CDR1 and CDR2 (germline): MNHEY, SVGEGT. V gave up 4 bases and J gave up 5 bases, with 14 bases separating them. CDR3 in amino acids: CASSWVLPGETQYF. The CDR3 bases are TGTGCCAGCAGTTGGGTCTTGCCTGGGGAGACCCAGTACTTC.

This clonotype came up many times. This chain joins TRBV27 and TRBJ2-1, with TRBD1 identical over 7 bases. The CDR3 totals 15 residues. CDR1 and CDR2 (germline): MNHEY, SMNVEV (reference sequence). V lost 2 bases to trimming and J lost 0 bases; unmatched junction nucleotides: 1. CDR3 sequence reads: CASSLGTDSYNEQFF. CDR3 DNA sequence: TGTGCCAGCAGTTTAGGGACAGACTCCTACAATGAGCAGTTCTTC.

This chain joins TRBV20-1 and TRBJ1-2; D is unresolved. The CDR3 runs to 13 residues. Trimming removed 2 bases at V and 2 bases at J, with 9 bases between. The germline CDR1 and CDR2 sequences are DFQATT and SNEGSKA (reference sequence). CDR3 in amino acids: CSARSGRNYGYTF. The CDR3 bases are TGCAGTGCTAGATCGGGCAGGAACTATGGCTACACCTTC.

CDR3 sequence: CATEKDRISYEQYF. The CDR3 DNA reads TGTGCCACCGAGAAGGACAGGATCTCCTACGAGCAGTACTTC. The chain is built from TRBV10-3 and TRBJ2-7; 7 nucleotides align to TRBD1. The CDR3 spans 14 residues. CDR1 and CDR2 from the germline V gene are ENHRY and SYGVKD. Trimming removed 10 bases from V and 0 bases from J; junction bases left unmatched: 9.